A single sample gave rise to the 32 T cell receptor beta chains below, sequenced in a study of Graves' ophthalmopathy and Graves' hyperthyroidism. RNA transcripts provided the template for amplifying TCR beta CDR3 regions. A first-round RT-PCR used HTBI primers, followed by a second-round multiplex PCR. Via MiXCR, TCRdb re-called the multiplex PCR reads, giving one row per CDR3 protein. The data contain around 1,000,000 distinct CDR3 sequences, around a third of them singletons. Input material: peripheral blood or thyroid tissue (not recorded which). These TCRs come from an adult man with Graves' hyperthyroidism.

This chain connects TRBV27 to TRBJ1-1; the D gene is possibly TRBD1 (5 bases). The V end lost 3 bases, the J end lost 4 bases, and 12 bases lay between the germline ends. From germline, CDR1 is MNHEY and CDR2 SMNVEV (reference sequence). This CDR3 is built from 14 residues. CDR3 in DNA: TGTGCCAGCAGTTTGGGGGGAGAGGGCACTGAAGCTTTCTTT. Protein product: CASSLGGEGTEAFF.

Here the CDR3 DNA reads TGTGCCAGCAGCCAAGATGACAGGGGGCTGGGCTATGGCTACACCTTC. Amino acids: CASSQDDRGLGYGYTF. The genes are TRBV4-2 and TRBJ1-2, with 10 bases fitting TRBD1. This CDR3 is 16 amino acids long. With V trimmed by 0 bases and J by 4 bases, 5 bases remained unmatched. CDR1 and CDR2 (germline): LGHNA, YNFKEQ.

This clonotype was observed many times. The chain uses TRBV5-1 and TRBJ2-2, with a possible D match to TRBD2 (6 bases). V was clipped by 0 bases and J by 2 bases, with 11 bases between them. The CDR3 has 16 amino acids. Germline assignment: CDR1 SGHRS and CDR2 YFSETQ. The CDR3 nucleotides read TGCGCCAGCAGCTTGGTCGGGACTTTTAACACCGGGGAGCTGTTTTTT. It is translated as CASSLVGTFNTGELFF. Drawing the rest from reference TRBV5-1 and TRBJ2-2, the complete variable domain is KAGVTQTPRYLIKTRGQQVTLSCSPISGHRSVSWYQQTPGQGLQFLFEYFSETQRNKGNFPGRFSGRQFSNSRSEMNVSTLELGDSALYLCASSLVGTFNTGELFFGEGSRLTVL.

This rearrangement joins TRBV19 to TRBJ2-7; D possibly corresponds to TRBD2 (5 bases). Trimming took off 2 bases at V and 5 bases at J, with 13 bases between the two ends. CDR1 is LNHDA and CDR2 is SQIVND in the germline V gene (reference sequence). This CDR3 spans 14 amino acids. The CDR3: CASSITLVRDEQYF. The CDR3 DNA sequence: TGTGCCAGTAGTATAACCCTAGTGCGGGACGAGCAGTACTTC.

The chain couples TRBV14 to TRBJ1-2; the D is unclear. V gave up 3 bases and J gave up 7 bases, with 15 bases separating them. This CDR3 has 14 residues. Germline V gene sequence: CDR1 SGHDN, CDR2 FVKESK. CDR3 region: CASSQQDGLAGYTF. The DNA of the CDR3 is TGTGCCAGCAGCCAGCAGGACGGGTTGGCTGGCTACACCTTC.

For this clonotype: An end of the junction does not agree with germline; a read error may underlie this. The chain couples TRBV7-2 to TRBJ2-7; the D gene is possibly TRBD2 (6 bases). The CDR3 loop spans 16 amino acids. Germline lookup yields CDR1 SGHTA and CDR2 FQGNSA. CDR3 amino acids: CASSQEGLASSYEQYF. Written as DNA, the CDR3 is TGCGCCAGCAGCCAAGAAGGGCTAGCGAGCTCCTACGAGCAGTACTTC.

The V and J genes are TRBV28 and TRBJ1-5; TRBD1 matches 12 bases. Trimming removed 3 bases from V and 2 bases from J; junction bases left unmatched: 8. The germline CDR1 and CDR2 sequences are MDHEN and SYDVKM. The CDR3 sequence is 18 residues long. The CDR3 protein is CASSLRDRGLLGNQPQHF. The DNA of the CDR3 is TGTGCCAGCAGTTTGCGGGACAGGGGGCTTCTTGGCAATCAGCCCCAGCATTTT.

The chain is built from TRBV29-1 and TRBJ2-7; TRBD2 agrees at 8 bases. The V gene's germline CDR1 is SQVTM and CDR2 ANQGSEA. The CDR3 totals 16 residues. V dropped 0 bases and J dropped 7; count of bases not matched to a gene: 14. The CDR3: CSVEDRGTSGSSEQYF. The CDR3 DNA reads TGCAGCGTTGAAGATCGGGGAACGAGCGGGAGTAGTGAGCAGTACTTC.

With respect to this clonotype: One end of the junction fails to match germline, which may point to a read error. The chain employs TRBV20-1 and TRBJ2-5; 8 bases map to TRBD2. The length of the CDR3 is 14 residues. Germline V gene sequence: CDR1 DFQATT, CDR2 SNEGSKA (reference sequence). Written as DNA, the CDR3 is TGCAGTGCTACGAAGACTAGCGTACGGGAGAACCAGTACTTC. It encodes CSATKTSVRENQYF.

This clonotype was counted ten times or more. The chain recombines TRBV7-8 with TRBJ2-7, with D hard to call. The ends were cut back, 5 bases at V and 5 bases at J, with 13 bases in the middle. CDR3 length: 13 amino acids. Germline CDR1 and CDR2: SGHVS and FQNEAQ. This CDR3 is CASSPPRGDEQYF. The CDR3 coding sequence is TGTGCCAGCAGCCCACCTCGAGGAGACGAGCAGTACTTC.

This clonotype was observed a few times. J is TRBJ1-5 and V is TRBV28, with 9 bases aligning to TRBD1. Trimming removed 10 bases from V and 0 bases from J; junction bases left unmatched: 7. Germline V gene sequence: CDR1 MDHEN, CDR2 SYDVKM. CDR3 size: 15 residues. The CDR3 DNA is TGTGCCATTAAGGACAGGGGATCTAGCAATCAGCCCCAGCATTTT. Its protein product is CAIKDRGSSNQPQHF.

This clonotype was seen more than once but under ten times. The V call is TRBV6-6, the J call TRBJ1-6; 9 bases agree with TRBD1. Losses at the gene ends were 5 bases for V and 0 bases for J; bases not matched to a gene: 5. Germline V gene sequence: CDR1 MNHNY, CDR2 SVGAGI (reference sequence). The CDR3 sequence is 17 residues long. In DNA form, the CDR3 reads TGTGCCAGCAGTCTTGGGACAGGGAGCTCCTATAATTCACCCCTCCACTTT. Translation gives CASSLGTGSSYNSPLHF.

A note on this clonotype: One junction end does not reproduce the germline sequence, and a read error may be involved. The chain links TRBV3-1 to TRBJ1-1; weak D call: TRBD1 (5 bases). Germline assignment: CDR1 LGHDT and CDR2 YNNKEL (reference sequence). This CDR3 region has 14 residues. CDR3 amino acids: CASNQAQGGTEAFF. DNA for the CDR3: TGTGCCAGCAACCAAGCCCAGGGTGGCACTGAAGCTTTCTTT.

In regard to this clonotype: A much larger clonotype is one base distant, so this may be a read error. The rearrangement links TRBV20-1 to TRBJ1-6; tentative D call: TRBD1 (5 bases). This CDR3 is 16 amino acids long. Germline V CDR1 and CDR2: DFQATT, SNEGSKA (reference sequence). CDR3 DNA: TGCAGTGCTAGAGTTCGGCTCCCCTGGGGGAATTCACCCCCCCACTTT. Its protein product is CSARVRLPWGNSPPHF.

The sample holds many counts of this clonotype. The chain carries TRBV5-1 and TRBJ2-7; no firm D call. The CDR3 length is 14 residues. V was cut by 0 bases and J by 2 bases, with 9 bases left in between. Germline V gene data show CDR1 as SGHRS and CDR2 as YFSETQ. The CDR3: CASSLGTKTYEQYF. The CDR3 bases are TGCGCCAGCAGCTTGGGGACCAAAACCTACGAGCAGTACTTC.

The J gene is TRBJ2-6, the V gene TRBV6-6; 7 positions agree with TRBD2. The CDR3 runs to 17 residues. The germline V gene encodes CDR1 MNHNY and CDR2 SVGAGI (reference sequence). The V segment lost 6 bases and the J segment 0 bases; nucleotides outside the gene matches: 8. CDR3 residues: CASRGTSEISGANVLTF. The CDR3 DNA is TGTGCCAGCAGGGGAACTAGCGAAATCTCTGGGGCCAACGTCCTGACTTTC.

There are many counts of this clonotype. V is TRBV20-1 and J is TRBJ2-2; the D gene could be TRBD1 or TRBD2 (5 bases each). There are 14 residues in the CDR3. Trimming took off 5 bases at V and 0 bases at J, with 10 bases between the two ends. Germline V gene lookup returns CDR1 DFQATT and CDR2 SNEGSKA (reference sequence). As DNA, the CDR3 is TGCAGTGCTTGGGGACCCTCGAACACCGGGGAGCTGTTTTTT. It encodes CSAWGPSNTGELFF.

The chain is built from TRBV29-1 and TRBJ1-2; 8 bases map to TRBD1. CDR1 SQVTM and CDR2 ANQGSEA come from the germline V gene. The CDR3 has 12 residues. The J segment lost 8 bases and the V segment lost 8 bases, leaving 10 bases of the junction unmatched. The CDR3: CSSLGQGGGYTF. CDR3 nucleotides: TGCAGCAGTTTAGGACAGGGCGGAGGCTACACCTTC. The whole variable domain, filled in from reference TRBV29-1 and TRBJ1-2, reads SAVISQKPSRDICQRGTSLTIQCQVDSQVTMMFWYRQQPGQSLTLIATANQGSEATYESGFVIDKFPISRPNLTFSTLTVSNMSPEDSSIYLCSSLGQGGGYTFGSGTRLTVV.

There are many counts of this clonotype. The chain is built from TRBV4-3 and TRBJ1-2; D may be TRBD1 (5 bases). The CDR3 has 14 residues. In germline, CDR1 is LGHNA, CDR2 YSLEER. Trimming removed 0 bases from V and 2 bases from J, with 7 bases in between. The DNA of the CDR3 is TGCGCCAGCAGCCAAGATCAGGGCAACTATGGCTACACCTTC. It specifies CASSQDQGNYGYTF.

The CDR3 here is CATSRVGRSNQPQHF. CDR3 DNA sequence: TGTGCCACCAGCAGAGTTGGGAGAAGCAATCAGCCCCAGCATTTT. V usage is TRBV15 and J usage is TRBJ1-5; D is ambiguous. The CDR3 spans 15 residues. The V and J ends lost 1 base and 1 base respectively, with 8 bases between them. Germline V gene sequence: CDR1 LNHNV, CDR2 YYDKDF (reference sequence).

Concerning this clonotype itself: A read error is possible here, since a much larger clone lies one base away. The CDR3 carries no conserved terminal phenylalanine or tryptophan, so it likely arises from a read error. The chain carries TRBV12-3 or TRBV12-4 and TRBJ1-1; 7 bases map to TRBD1. The ends lost 6 bases at V and 11 bases at J; junction bases unmatched: 15. This CDR3 is built from 14 residues. The CDR3 region has the DNA TGTGCCAGCAGGCCTCATCAGGGGGAGGGTCGGGCTTTCTCT. Translated: CASRPHQGEGRAFS.

This clonotype has at least ten counts. The chain uses TRBV10-3 and TRBJ2-7; 7 nucleotides align to TRBD1. CDR3 length: 12 amino acids. V was pared by 10 bases and J by 0 bases, with 3 bases of the junction left unmatched. In germline, CDR1 is ENHRY, CDR2 SYGVKD. CDR3 loop: CATGQASYEQYF. The CDR3 coding sequence is TGTGCCACCGGACAGGCCTCCTACGAGCAGTACTTC.

This chain uses TRBV7-2 with TRBJ1-2; D uncertain. The CDR3 totals 13 residues. CDR1 SGHTA and CDR2 FQGNSA come from the germline V gene. V lost 5 bases and J lost 7, with 14 bases in between. The chain's CDR3 is CASSPYGSSGYTF. The CDR3 DNA reads TGTGCCAGCAGCCCGTATGGGAGCTCTGGCTACACCTTC.

This clonotype was counted many times. The J gene is TRBJ2-6, the V gene TRBV5-8; the D gene is possibly TRBD1 (6 bases). Germline V gives CDR1 SGHTS, CDR2 YDEGEE. The CDR3 covers 17 residues. V lost 4 bases to trimming and J lost 0 bases, with 14 bases between them. This CDR3 is CASSRGGLSSGANVLTF. The CDR3 DNA reads TGTGCCAGCAGCCGTGGGGGCTTAAGCTCTGGGGCCAACGTCCTGACTTTC.

This clonotype was seen a few times. The chain links TRBV4-3 to TRBJ1-3; TRBD1 might be the D (5 bases). The CDR3 is 17 amino acids. The ends were cut back, 2 bases at V and 0 bases at J, with 14 bases in the middle. The germline gives CDR1 LGHNA, CDR2 YSLEER. CDR3 in amino acids: CASSQPGREDSGNTIYF. In DNA form, the CDR3 reads TGCGCCAGCAGCCAACCCGGCAGGGAGGACTCTGGAAACACCATATATTTT.

V is TRBV10-3 and J is TRBJ2-7; 9 bases are shared with TRBD1. Germline assignment: CDR1 ENHRY and CDR2 SYGVKD. This CDR3 is built from 15 residues. The V and J ends lost 0 bases and 5 bases, in that order; junction bases with no gene match: 5. The CDR3 spells CAISESWTGEDEQYF. CDR3 nucleotides: TGTGCCATCAGTGAGTCCTGGACAGGGGAAGACGAGCAGTACTTC.

This clonotype was detected a few times. The CDR3, as DNA: TGTGCCAGCAGCGGCGTGGAGGTTTTCGGACAAGAGACCCAGTACTTC. Translation: CASSGVEVFGQETQYF. The V call is TRBV9, the J call TRBJ2-5; D is perhaps TRBD2 (5 bases). This CDR3 contains 16 residues. Germline V gives CDR1 SGDLS, CDR2 YYNGEE. Trimming shortened V by 3 bases and J by 2 bases, and 17 bases separated the two germline ends. Combining the CDR3 with reference TRBV9 and TRBJ2-5 gives the whole variable domain DSGVTQTPKHLITATGQRVTLRCSPRSGDLSVYWYQQSLDQGLQFLIQYYNGEERAKGNILERFSAQQFPDLHSELNLSSLELGDSALYFCASSGVEVFGQETQYFGPGTRLLVL.

The V and J genes are TRBV2 and TRBJ2-7, with a possible D match to TRBD1 (6 bases). V was shortened by 8 bases and J by 1 base, with 18 bases between the two germline ends. The germline CDR1 and CDR2 sequences are SNHLY and FYNNEI. The CDR3 sequence is 15 residues long. CDR3 DNA sequence: TGTGCCAGCGTGGCAGGGTACAGGGCTTCCTACGAGCAGTACTTC. The encoded protein is CASVAGYRASYEQYF.

The chain couples TRBV9 to TRBJ2-2, with TRBD2 matching 7 bases. Germline V gene sequence: CDR1 SGDLS, CDR2 YYNGEE. This CDR3 spans 15 amino acids. The trim removed 0 bases at V and 6 bases at J, leaving 5 bases unmatched. The CDR3 DNA sequence: TGTGCCAGCAGCGTAGATATTGCGGGGGCCGGGGAGCTGTTTTTT. Its protein is CASSVDIAGAGELFF.

This sequence joins TRBV30 and TRBJ1-2, with unresolved D. The CDR3 runs 11 residues. Germline-derived CDR1 and CDR2 are GTSNPN and SVGIG (reference sequence). Trimming took off 7 bases at V and 3 bases at J, with 9 bases between the two ends. CDR3 amino acids: CAYREYYGYTF. In nucleotides, the CDR3 is TGTGCCTATAGGGAGTACTATGGCTACACCTTC.

This clonotype has at least ten counts. The chain is built from TRBV20-1 and TRBJ1-2; unclear D gene. Germline V lookup: CDR1 DFQATT, CDR2 SNEGSKA (reference sequence). This CDR3 is 13 amino acids long. V was clipped by 3 bases and J by 4 bases, with 12 bases between them. The CDR3 is CSASPSLGYGYTF. CDR3 DNA sequence: TGCAGTGCTAGCCCATCCCTCGGCTATGGCTACACCTTC.

This clonotype came up many times. The rearrangement links TRBV5-1 to TRBJ2-7; possible D gene TRBD1, 5 bases. Between the trimmed V and J ends, which lost 4 bases and 3 bases, there was a span of 14 bases. The CDR3 has 14 amino acids. Germline CDR1 is SGHRS and CDR2 is YFSETQ. CDR3 amino acids: CASSETGRNYEQYF. The CDR3 DNA follows: TGCGCCAGCAGCGAAACAGGTCGAAACTACGAGCAGTACTTC.